The following is a T cell receptor beta chain sequence with its context. Profiled with immunoSEQ multiplex PCR; TCRdb holds only in-frame clones, not every one. The sample has about 320,000 clones, approximately 88% seen once. The data are from a study of blood T cell repertoires in COVID-19. Germline V gives CDR1 SGDLS, CDR2 YYNGEE. This CDR3 region has 16 residues. V was pared by 2 bases and J by 6 bases, with 9 bases of the junction left unmatched. The material sequenced was PBMCs or T cells enriched from blood (not recorded which). V is TRBV9 and J is TRBJ2-2, with 8 bases matching TRBD2. This clonotype was obtained from a man aged 55-75 years who had recovered from COVID-19. DNA for the CDR3: TGTGCCAGCAGCGTCCGAACGGGAGCGGGAGCCGGGGAGCTGTTTTTT. Translated: CASSVRTGAGAGELFF.